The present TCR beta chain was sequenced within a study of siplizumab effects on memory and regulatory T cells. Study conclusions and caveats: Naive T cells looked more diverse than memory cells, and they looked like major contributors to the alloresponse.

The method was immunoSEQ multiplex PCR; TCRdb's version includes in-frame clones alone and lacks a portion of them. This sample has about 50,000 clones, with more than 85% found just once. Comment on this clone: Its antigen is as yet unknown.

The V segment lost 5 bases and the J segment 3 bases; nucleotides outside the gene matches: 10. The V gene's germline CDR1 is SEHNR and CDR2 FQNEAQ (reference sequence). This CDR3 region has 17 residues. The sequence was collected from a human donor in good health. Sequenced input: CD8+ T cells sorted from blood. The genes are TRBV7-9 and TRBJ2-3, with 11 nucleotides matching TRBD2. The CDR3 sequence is CASSPRETSGKTDTQYF. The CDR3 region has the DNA TGTGCCAGCAGCCCACGAGAGACTAGCGGGAAGACAGATACGCAGTATTTT.